This T cell receptor beta chain came from a study of T cells in Graves' hyperthyroidism and ophthalmopathy. Study-wide findings and caveats: The blood repertoire included most of the expanded thyroid clonotypes above 0.001.

RNA transcripts were the template for amplifying TCR beta CDR3 regions. First-round RT-PCR targeting the TCR CDR3 was performed with the HTBI primer set. TCRdb called the multiplex PCR reads again in MiXCR, with one record for every CDR3 protein. The sample records 330,000 or so distinct CDR3 sequences, around 19% being singletons. Note on this clonotype: Its antigen is undetermined.

Trimming cost V 0 bases and J 0 bases, with 14 bases left between them. CDR1 and CDR2 (germline): SGHTA, FQGTGA. The CDR3 contains 17 residues. V is TRBV7-3 and J is TRBJ2-5; D ambiguous. The specimen was blood. This receptor was taken from a man in his forties or fifties with Graves' ophthalmopathy. In DNA form, the CDR3 reads TGTGCCAGCAGCTTAACTGGCCGGCCGTCAAACCAAGAGACCCAGTACTTC. This translates into CASSLTGRPSNQETQYF.